Below are 9 T cell receptor beta chains sequenced from a single sample in a study of identical twins. TCRdb re-analysed the 5' RACE reads in MiXCR, keeping a single row per CDR3 protein. Of around 650,000 distinct CDR3 sequences detected, 7.1% appear once; the ten largest clones hold over 1.5%. The data also belong to a second study, concerning yellow fever vaccine responses in identical twins.

Sequenced sample: PBMCs. The receptors derive from a woman aged 18-35 years in good health.

This clonotype has just a few counts. J is TRBJ1-5 and V is TRBV2; D call uncertain. Trimming took off 8 bases at V and 1 base at J, with 9 bases between the two ends. This CDR3 is 13 amino acids long. The germline gives CDR1 SNHLY, CDR2 FYNNEI. The CDR3: CASCGRSNQPQHF. The CDR3 region has the DNA TGTGCCAGCTGTGGCCGAAGCAATCAGCCCCAGCATTTT.

V usage is TRBV5-5 and J usage is TRBJ2-2, with TRBD2 matching 7 bases. The CDR3 spans 17 residues. Per the germline V gene, CDR1 is SGHKS and CDR2 is YYEKEE (reference sequence). V was clipped by 0 bases and J by 3 bases; unmatched bases: 8. CDR3 DNA sequence: TGTGCCAGCAGCTTGGTTCTAGCGGTGTCTTACACCGGGGAGCTGTTTTTT. Residues: CASSLVLAVSYTGELFF. The entire variable domain, with the rest obtained from reference TRBV5-5 and TRBJ2-2, is as follows: DAGVTQSPTHLIKTRGQQVTLRCSPISGHKSVSWYQQVLGQGPQFIFQYYEKEERGRGNFPDRFSARQFPNYSSELNVNALLLGDSALYLCASSLVLAVSYTGELFFGEGSRLTVL.

The gene calls are TRBV29-1 and TRBJ2-1, with D unclear. The CDR3 consists of 10 residues. Trimming removed 7 bases from V and 5 bases from J, with 6 bases in between. In germline, CDR1 is SQVTM, CDR2 ANQGSEA. CDR3 DNA sequence: TGCAGCGGGGCTAACAATGAGCAGTTCTTC. Protein product: CSGANNEQFF.

This clonotype was recorded at least ten times. The rearrangement joins TRBV6-2 or TRBV6-3 to TRBJ2-5, with 10 bases identical to TRBD1. The CDR3 length is 16 residues. In germline, CDR1 is MNHEY, CDR2 SVGEGT. V was clipped by 6 bases and J by 5 bases; unmatched bases: 12. DNA for the CDR3: TGTGCCAGCAGCCGCAGGCCCGGGACAGGGGAGGAGACCCAGTACTTC. This encodes CASSRRPGTGEETQYF.

This clonotype was observed a few times. This chain connects TRBV4-1 to TRBJ2-3; 8 bases are shared with TRBD2. Per germline, CDR1 MGHRA and CDR2 YSYEKL. V shed 0 bases and J 3 bases; nucleotides not matched to a gene: 2. The CDR3 is 15 residues long. CDR3 nucleotide sequence: TGCGCCAGCAGCCAAGAGACTAGCGCAACAGATACGCAGTATTTT. Its protein product is CASSQETSATDTQYF.

The gene calls are TRBV15 and TRBJ2-7, with a weak D call TRBD1 (5 bases). Per germline, CDR1 LNHNV and CDR2 YYDKDF (reference sequence). Trimming pared 1 base from V and 2 bases from J, leaving 6 bases between. This CDR3 has 13 amino acids. The CDR3 DNA reads TGTGCCACCAGCAGAGGACAGACCTACGAGCAGTACTTC. Residues: CATSRGQTYEQYF.

With respect to this clonotype: A much more abundant neighbour one base away suggests this may be a read error. J is TRBJ2-1 and V is TRBV7-6; 9 positions match TRBD1. V lost 6 bases, J lost 9 bases, and 12 bases stayed unmatched. The CDR3 is made up of 15 amino acids. The germline V gene has CDR1 SGHVS and CDR2 FNYEAQ. This CDR3 reads CASRAPRQGVVEQFF. CDR3 nucleotides: TGTGCCAGCAGGGCACCGCGACAGGGGGTAGTTGAGCAGTTCTTC.

The rearrangement links TRBV20-1 to TRBJ2-5, with 11 bases identical to TRBD2. V lost 1 base to trimming and J lost 2 bases; unmatched junction nucleotides: 24. This CDR3 has 22 residues. Germline V gives CDR1 DFQATT, CDR2 SNEGSKA (reference sequence). The CDR3 coding sequence is TGCAGTGCTAGAGTTTCACCGGGTCTCTCAACTAGCGGGAGTTTCTCACAAGAGACCCAGTACTTC. Translating gives CSARVSPGLSTSGSFSQETQYF.

The V and J genes are TRBV5-1 and TRBJ2-6; D may be TRBD2 (5 bases). Trimming left V 0 bases short and J 2 bases short, with 6 bases between. Germline V CDR1 and CDR2: SGHRS, YFSETQ. CDR3 length equals 15 residues. The DNA for the CDR3 is TGCGCCAGCAGCTTGGTGCGGGCTGGGGCCAACGTCCTGACTTTC. Residues: CASSLVRAGANVLTF.